The 20 T cell receptor beta chains reported below all come from one sample, sequenced in a study of cytomegalovirus exposure and HLA in healthy donors. The data were produced by immunoSEQ multiplex PCR, yet TCRdb's version contains in-frame clones alone and is incomplete. The sample carries about 130,000 clones, around 93% recorded once. Sequencing was done on a sample of PBMCs. Receptors originate from a man aged 18 to 30 in good health and CMV-seropositive.

The chain links TRBV2 to TRBJ1-5; D remains ambiguous. The germline V gene encodes CDR1 SNHLY and CDR2 FYNNEI. Between the trimmed V and J ends, which lost 0 bases and 7 bases, there was a span of 10 bases. This CDR3 spans 14 amino acids. The CDR3 is CASSEAGLKQPQHF. The CDR3 DNA is TGTGCCAGCAGTGAAGCGGGCCTAAAGCAGCCCCAGCATTTT. Combining the CDR3 with reference TRBV2 and TRBJ1-5 gives the whole variable domain EPEVTQTPSHQVTQMGQEVILRCVPISNHLYFYWYRQILGQKVEFLVSFYNNEISEKSEIFDDQFSVERPDGSNFTLKIRSTKLEDSAMYFCASSEAGLKQPQHFGDGTRLSIL.

The gene calls are TRBV29-1 and TRBJ2-5, with D possibly matching TRBD2 (6 bases). This CDR3 is 12 amino acids long. V was cut by 4 bases and J by 6 bases, with 12 bases left in between. CDR1 is SQVTM and CDR2 is ANQGSEA in the germline V gene. CDR3 residues: CSVGRGRKTQYF. The CDR3, as DNA: TGCAGCGTTGGGCGGGGCAGAAAGACCCAGTACTTC. The full variable domain, rest sourced from reference TRBV29-1 and TRBJ2-5, is SAVISQKPSRDICQRGTSLTIQCQVDSQVTMMFWYRQQPGQSLTLIATANQGSEATYESGFVIDKFPISRPNLTFSTLTVSNMSPEDSSIYLCSVGRGRKTQYFGPGTRLLVL.

J is TRBJ2-1 and V is TRBV2; 8 bases map to TRBD2. J was trimmed by 0 bases and V by 5 bases; bases with no gene match: 3. The CDR3 is 15 residues long. CDR1 SNHLY and CDR2 FYNNEI come from the germline V gene. As DNA, the CDR3 is TGTGCCAGCAGTCTAGCGGGCTACTCCTACAATGAGCAGTTCTTC. It translates to CASSLAGYSYNEQFF.

The rearrangement links TRBV6-5 to TRBJ1-2; 11 bases fit TRBD1. The CDR3 totals 15 residues. The ends lost 6 bases at V and 4 bases at J; junction bases unmatched: 7. Germline V gene data show CDR1 as MNHEY and CDR2 as SVGAGI. CDR3: CASSPGTGGFYGYTF. The CDR3 bases are TGTGCCAGCAGCCCCGGGACAGGGGGGTTCTATGGCTACACCTTC.

This sequence joins TRBV7-6 and TRBJ2-6; TRBD2 is a possible D gene (5 bases). The CDR3 has 16 residues. Germline loops: CDR1 SGHVS, CDR2 FNYEAQ. The germline V and J ends were trimmed by 1 base and 0 bases, with 7 bases remaining between them. The CDR3 bases are TGTGCCAGCAGCTTAGGAGCGGCCTCTGGGGCCAACGTCCTGACTTTC. The encoded protein is CASSLGAASGANVLTF.

CDR3 region: CASSFRFATSGETQYF. The DNA of the CDR3 is TGTGCCAGCAGCTTCAGATTCGCGACTAGCGGGGAGACCCAGTACTTC. The chain employs TRBV11-2 and TRBJ2-5; TRBD2 matches 10 bases. Losses at the gene ends were 3 bases for V and 5 bases for J; bases not matched to a gene: 9. CDR1 and CDR2 (germline): SGHAT, FQNNGV. The CDR3 sequence is 16 residues long.

This clone was counted a single time. This sequence joins TRBV28 and TRBJ1-1, with 7 bases identical to TRBD1. Germline assignment: CDR1 MDHEN and CDR2 SYDVKM. The junction had 7 bases not matched to a gene; V was cut back by 3 bases and J by 3 bases. The CDR3 is made up of 15 amino acids. CDR3 sequence: CASSFSYRGYTEAFF. The CDR3 bases are TGTGCCAGCAGTTTTAGCTACAGGGGATACACTGAAGCTTTCTTT.

The chain recombines TRBV30 with TRBJ1-1; D uncertain. The CDR3 consists of 15 residues. Looked up from germline, CDR1 is GTSNPN and CDR2 is SVGIG (reference sequence). Trimming removed 0 bases at V and 1 base at J, with 12 bases between. The CDR3 nucleotides are TGTGCCTGGAGTGTAGGCGACATTGGGAACACTGAAGCTTTCTTT. Protein sequence: CAWSVGDIGNTEAFF.

CDR3 sequence (DNA): TGTGCCAGCAGCCAGCGGGACGGGGAGACCCAGTACTTC. This translates into CASSQRDGETQYF. This chain uses TRBV5-4 with TRBJ2-5; TRBD2 aligns across 7 bases. The CDR3 extends over 13 amino acids. Losses at the gene ends were 4 bases for V and 5 bases for J; bases not matched to a gene: 5. Germline lookup yields CDR1 SGHNT and CDR2 YYREEE (reference sequence).

This clone showed up just a few times. This CDR3 is CASSKAPGDSYEQYF. CDR3 DNA: TGTGCCAGCAGCAAAGCGCCAGGGGACTCCTACGAGCAGTACTTC. The chain combines TRBV21-1 with TRBJ2-7; the table's D call, TRBD1, has no DNA check behind it. TRBV21-1 is labeled a pseudogene. The CDR3 is 15 amino acids.

Regarding this clone: The sample has other DNA sequences that encode this CDR3 too. The chain recombines TRBV30 with TRBJ2-3, with TRBD2 identical over 11 bases. CDR1 and CDR2 from the germline V gene are GTSNPN and SVGIG (reference sequence). V shed 0 bases, J shed 4 bases, and the junction held 3 bases outside the gene matches. The CDR3 has 15 amino acids. CDR3 amino acids: CAWSVLAGAADTQYF. DNA of the CDR3: TGTGCCTGGAGTGTACTAGCGGGAGCTGCAGATACGCAGTATTTT.

This chain joins TRBV27 and TRBJ1-5; D gene ambiguous. V gave up 4 bases and J gave up 2 bases, with 15 bases separating them. The CDR3 spans 16 residues. CDR1 is MNHEY and CDR2 is SMNVEV in the germline V gene (reference sequence). This CDR3 is CASSSSLGDGNQPQHF. The CDR3 DNA follows: TGTGCCAGCAGTTCATCTCTGGGCGATGGCAATCAGCCCCAGCATTTT.

The chain links TRBV5-8 to TRBJ2-5; 7 bases line up with TRBD2. Per germline, CDR1 SGHTS and CDR2 YDEGEE. The CDR3 contains 15 residues. Trimming removed 4 bases from V and 5 bases from J; junction bases left unmatched: 11. In DNA, the CDR3 is TGTGCCAGCAGCGCGGGGAGGGTAGGTTCGGAGACCCAGTACTTC. Residues: CASSAGRVGSETQYF.

This clone was observed a single time. This chain uses TRBV23-1 with TRBJ2-7; 13 nucleotides align to TRBD2. TRBV23-1 is given ORF status, its function remaining uncertain. V was clipped by 8 bases and J by 2 bases; unmatched bases: 9. The CDR3 length is 16 residues. CDR3 sequence: CASVSTSGRPTYEQYF. CDR3 in DNA: TGCGCCAGCGTGTCGACTAGCGGGAGGCCCACCTACGAGCAGTACTTC.

V is TRBV5-1 and J is TRBJ2-7; TRBD2 aligns across 7 bases. V lost 6 bases, J lost 4 bases, and 7 bases stayed unmatched. CDR3 length: 13 amino acids. CDR1 is SGHRS, CDR2 YFSETQ, per germline. The CDR3 DNA is TGCGCCAGCAAGCGGGAAGGGTCTTACGAGCAGTACTTC. Its protein is CASKREGSYEQYF. Filled out from reference TRBV5-1 and TRBJ2-7, the complete variable domain reads KAGVTQTPRYLIKTRGQQVTLSCSPISGHRSVSWYQQTPGQGLQFLFEYFSETQRNKGNFPGRFSGRQFSNSRSEMNVSTLELGDSALYLCASKREGSYEQYFGPGTRLTVT.

The rearrangement joins TRBV28 to TRBJ2-5; D call uncertain. The CDR3 consists of 14 residues. Germline-derived CDR1 and CDR2 are MDHEN and SYDVKM. Trimming left V 1 base short and J 0 bases short, with 6 bases between. The CDR3 spells CASSLSGYQETQYF. The CDR3, as DNA: TGTGCCAGCAGTTTATCAGGTTACCAAGAGACCCAGTACTTC.

The rearrangement links TRBV5-1 to TRBJ1-4; TRBD1 matches 8 bases. The V gene end was trimmed by 4 bases and the J gene end by 7 bases; junction bases not matched to a gene: 6. CDR1 and CDR2 from the germline V gene are SGHRS and YFSETQ. This CDR3 is built from 14 residues. The CDR3 bases are TGCGCCAGCAGCCCCGGACAGGGTAGTGAAAAACTGTTTTTT. Translated: CASSPGQGSEKLFF. The full variable domain, with the rest looked up from reference TRBV5-1 and TRBJ1-4, is KAGVTQTPRYLIKTRGQQVTLSCSPISGHRSVSWYQQTPGQGLQFLFEYFSETQRNKGNFPGRFSGRQFSNSRSEMNVSTLELGDSALYLCASSPGQGSEKLFFGSGTQLSVL.

The chain links TRBV27 to TRBJ2-7; TRBD2 agrees at 13 bases. V gave up 5 bases and J gave up 5 bases; unmatched junction bases: 9. Germline values: CDR1 MNHEY, CDR2 SMNVEV (reference sequence). The CDR3 extends over 16 amino acids. This CDR3 is CASSAELAGGVDEQYF. CDR3 nucleotide sequence: TGTGCCAGCAGTGCCGAACTAGCGGGAGGGGTAGACGAGCAGTACTTC.

This clone has just one count. The chain couples TRBV25-1 to TRBJ2-2; TRBD2 matches 7 bases. Per the germline V gene, CDR1 is MGHDK and CDR2 is SYGVNS. V shed 5 bases, J shed 4 bases, and the junction held 7 bases outside the gene matches. The CDR3 has 15 amino acids. This chain's CDR3 is CASSQGGSLTGELFF. CDR3 sequence (DNA): TGTGCCAGCAGTCAGGGCGGGAGTCTCACCGGGGAGCTGTTTTTT.

The chain recombines TRBV28 with TRBJ1-4; no firm D call. Trimming shortened V by 5 bases and J by 8 bases, and 12 bases separated the two germline ends. The CDR3 runs to 13 residues. The germline CDR1 and CDR2 sequences are MDHEN and SYDVKM. The DNA for the CDR3 is TGTGCCAGCAGTACCGACGACTACGAAAAACTGTTTTTT. Amino acids: CASSTDDYEKLFF.